This TCR beta chain emerged from a study of shared clonotypes between healthy human individuals. The J segment lost 6 bases and the V segment lost 7 bases, leaving 5 bases of the junction unmatched. CDR1 and CDR2 from the germline V gene are LNHDA and SQIVND (reference sequence). The CDR3 has 13 residues. Assay: immunoSEQ multiplex PCR; the TCRdb copy retains only in-frame clones and omits some. The data hold around 2.1 million clones, with approximately 94% observed a single time. CD45RO-negative cells were positively selected for CCR7, leaving out terminally differentiated effector memory CD45RA+ cells.

The chain carries TRBV19 and TRBJ1-5, with 8 bases matching TRBD1. Sequences were obtained from naive CD8+ T cells from PBMCs. This TCR came from a young man in good health. Some clones in this sample may be carry-over from other donors' samples. The CDR3 reads CASTVTGAQPQHF. The CDR3, as DNA: TGTGCCAGTACAGTGACAGGGGCTCAGCCCCAGCATTTT. Drawing the rest from reference TRBV19 and TRBJ1-5, the complete variable domain is DGGITQSPKYLFRKEGQNVTLSCEQNLNHDAMYWYRQDPGQGLRLIYYSQIVNDFQKGDIAEGYSVSREKKESFPLTVTSAQKNPTAFYLCASTVTGAQPQHFGDGTRLSIL.